These 29 T cell receptor beta chains were all obtained from the same sample, sequenced in a study of response to subunit inactivated influenza vaccine. TCRdb used MiXCR to reprocess the RT-PCR reads, holding one entry per CDR3 protein. The sample lists around 790,000 distinct CDR3 sequences, around 21% occurring once. The sample consisted of PBMCs from blood, taken about 5 days after vaccination. These receptor sequences come from a man in his fifties who received an inactivated influenza vaccine.

This clonotype was seen repeatedly, ten times or more. V is TRBV12-3 or TRBV12-4 and J is TRBJ1-5; D is unresolved. V lost 3 bases and J 3 bases, leaving 6 bases between the germline ends. The CDR3 sequence is 13 residues long. The CDR3 bases are TGTGCCAGCAGTTTTGGGCTCAATCAGCCCCAGCATTTT. Translation gives CASSFGLNQPQHF.

The chain has TRBV7-2 and TRBJ2-2; tentatively, D is TRBD1 (5 bases). Germline CDR1 is SGHTA and CDR2 is FQGNSA. V lost 2 bases to trimming and J lost 5 bases, with 15 bases between them. The length of the CDR3 is 16 residues. The CDR3 sequence is CASSLSPGLRTGELFF. The CDR3 nucleotides are TGTGCCAGCAGCTTATCCCCAGGGTTAAGAACCGGGGAGCTGTTTTTT.

The chain uses TRBV29-1 and TRBJ2-3; unclear D gene. Germline loops: CDR1 SQVTM, CDR2 ANQGSEA. With 2 bases removed from V and 4 bases from J, the gap between germline ends came to 7 bases. The CDR3 runs to 12 residues. The CDR3 region is CSVEQASDTQYF. CDR3 in DNA: TGCAGCGTTGAACAGGCGTCAGATACGCAGTATTTT.

This chain joins TRBV12-3 or TRBV12-4 and TRBJ2-5; D unresolved. CDR3 length: 12 amino acids. V was pared by 5 bases and J by 7 bases, with 11 bases between. The chain's CDR3 is CASSPIRLTQYF. CDR3 DNA: TGTGCCAGCAGTCCCATTCGGTTGACCCAGTACTTC.

The V call is TRBV5-1, the J call TRBJ2-1; 10 bases are a match to TRBD2. Germline V gene lookup returns CDR1 SGHRS and CDR2 YFSETQ. J lost 3 bases, V lost 4 bases, and 10 bases had no gene match. The length of the CDR3 is 17 residues. The CDR3 loop reads CASSPSTGTSVYNEQFF. Here the CDR3 DNA reads TGCGCCAGCAGCCCCTCCACCGGGACTAGCGTCTACAATGAGCAGTTCTTC.

This clonotype showed up just a few times. This chain joins TRBV29-1 and TRBJ2-1, with TRBD1 matching 8 bases. The CDR3 consists of 11 residues. CDR1 SQVTM and CDR2 ANQGSEA come from the germline V gene. Germline trimming cut 8 bases from V and 9 bases from J; bases unmatched to any gene: 6. CDR3 coding DNA: TGCAGCTTGAGGACAGGGTCTGAGCAGTTCTTC. It translates to CSLRTGSEQFF.

This clonotype occurred a few times. The chain links TRBV3-1 to TRBJ2-2; 8 bases are shared with TRBD1. The CDR3 extends over 16 amino acids. Per the germline V gene, CDR1 is LGHDT and CDR2 is YNNKEL (reference sequence). Trimming cost V 3 bases and J 0 bases; bases outside gene matches: 3. For the CDR3, the DNA is TGTGCCAGCAGCCAGTTGGACAGGGCGAACACCGGGGAGCTGTTTTTT. Its translation: CASSQLDRANTGELFF.

The rearrangement uses TRBV20-1 and TRBJ2-7; 8 bases fit TRBD1. CDR1 and CDR2 from the germline V gene are DFQATT and SNEGSKA (reference sequence). V trimming: 2 bases; J trimming: 5 bases; junction bases outside the gene matches: 14. This CDR3 has 16 residues. CDR3 in amino acids: CSARRGGTGTGHEQYF. The CDR3 region has the DNA TGCAGTGCTAGAAGAGGCGGGACAGGAACCGGCCACGAGCAGTACTTC.

V usage is TRBV6-2 or TRBV6-3 and J usage is TRBJ2-4; 7 bases line up with TRBD1. The CDR3 spans 18 residues. Germline V gives CDR1 MNHEY, CDR2 SVGEGT. V lost 0 bases and J lost 2; bases outside the gene matches: 10. CDR3 coding DNA: TGTGCCAGCAGTTACTCGCTCGGACAGGCTTTACCCAAAAACATTCAGTACTTC. This codes for CASSYSLGQALPKNIQYF.

In this sample, this clonotype turned up many times. V gene TRBV20-1 combines with J gene TRBJ1-5; 7 bases agree with TRBD1. Germline V gene sequence: CDR1 DFQATT, CDR2 SNEGSKA (reference sequence). V lost 4 bases, J lost 7 bases, and 10 bases stayed unmatched. This CDR3 has 14 residues. CDR3: CSAISEGARQPQHF. CDR3 nucleotides: TGCAGTGCTATCAGTGAGGGGGCCAGACAGCCCCAGCATTTT.

This chain connects TRBV7-8 to TRBJ2-7, with a tentative D call TRBD1 (6 bases). The CDR3 covers 14 residues. V gave up 2 bases and J gave up 3 bases, with 11 bases separating them. CDR1 is SGHVS, CDR2 FQNEAQ, per germline. DNA for the CDR3: TGTGCCAGCAGCTTATACAGGGTTGGCTACGAGCAGTACTTC. This codes for CASSLYRVGYEQYF. The variable domain in full, with the rest retrieved from reference TRBV7-8 and TRBJ2-7, is GAGVSQSPRYKVAKRGQDVALRCDPISGHVSLFWYQQALGQGPEFLTYFQNEAQLDKSGLPSDRFFAERPEGSVSTLKIQRTQQEDSAVYLCASSLYRVGYEQYFGPGTRLTVT.

This clonotype turned up a few times. Since a much larger clone is just one base distant, this may be a read error. The chain is built from TRBV7-2 and TRBJ2-5; D remains unclear. Trimming shortened V by 5 bases and J by 5 bases, and 6 bases separated the two germline ends. Germline assignment: CDR1 SGHTA and CDR2 FQGNSA. The CDR3 runs to 11 residues. CDR3 amino acids: CASSPHETQYF. The CDR3, as DNA: TGTGCCAGCAGCCCACACGAGACCCAGTACTTC.

This clonotype was detected ten times or more. DNA for the CDR3: TGTGCCAGCAGAACCGCCGGGACTAGCGCCTACAATGAGCAGTTCTTC. Its translation: CASRTAGTSAYNEQFF. The chain joins TRBV12-3 or TRBV12-4 to TRBJ2-1, with TRBD2 identical over 10 bases. The length of the CDR3 is 16 residues. The trim removed 6 bases at V and 2 bases at J, leaving 7 bases unmatched.

The rearrangement uses TRBV5-6 and TRBJ2-7; D is undetermined. The V end was cut by 2 bases, the J end by 5 bases, with 11 bases between. The CDR3 sequence is 13 residues long. The V gene's germline CDR1 is SGHDT and CDR2 YYEEEE. The CDR3 bases are TGTGCCAGCAGCTTTAGACCCAGCGACGAGCAGTACTTC. Protein sequence: CASSFRPSDEQYF.

This clonotype has a handful of counts. V usage is TRBV27 and J usage is TRBJ2-1; 12 nucleotides align to TRBD1. Looked up from germline, CDR1 is MNHEY and CDR2 is SMNVEV (reference sequence). CDR3 length: 16 amino acids. V was clipped by 9 bases and J by 5 bases; unmatched bases: 11. CDR3 sequence reads: CASIPSGTGGHNEQFF. The DNA for the CDR3 is TGTGCCAGTATCCCTTCCGGGACAGGGGGCCACAATGAGCAGTTCTTC.

This clonotype was observed a few times. The chain joins TRBV20-1 to TRBJ2-3; 9 bases match TRBD2. The V gene end was trimmed by 4 bases and the J gene end by 0 bases; junction bases not matched to a gene: 11. The CDR3 totals 17 residues. CDR1 and CDR2 (germline): DFQATT, SNEGSKA (reference sequence). CDR3 region: CSATRRRGGASTDTQYF. CDR3 DNA sequence: TGCAGTGCTACTAGAAGGCGGGGGGGTGCTAGCACAGATACGCAGTATTTT.

The sample holds a few counts of this clonotype. The CDR3 sequence: CATSRGRGMNSPLHF. Written as DNA, the CDR3 is TGTGCCACCAGCAGAGGCAGGGGCATGAATTCACCCCTCCACTTT. The chain combines TRBV15 with TRBJ1-6, with D perhaps TRBD1 (6 bases). Germline V gives CDR1 LNHNV, CDR2 YYDKDF (reference sequence). The length of the CDR3 is 15 residues. Trimming took 1 base from V and 7 from J, leaving 11 bases between them.

This clonotype showed up just a few times. The rearrangement uses TRBV27 and TRBJ1-5; D is unresolved. Germline V gene sequence: CDR1 MNHEY, CDR2 SMNVEV (reference sequence). The CDR3 sequence is 18 residues long. Trimming shortened V by 7 bases and J by 2 bases, and 24 bases separated the two germline ends. CDR3 in DNA: TGTGCCAGCAAGTTAACTTCCGGGAGACATGATGGCAATCAGCCCCAGCATTTT. Translation gives CASKLTSGRHDGNQPQHF.

This clonotype was detected many times. This chain uses TRBV7-2 with TRBJ1-5; TRBD1 aligns across 10 bases. The CDR3 has 15 residues. Germline V gives CDR1 SGHTA, CDR2 FQGNSA. Trimming at V came to 6 bases and at J to 1 base, leaving 3 bases not matched to a gene. CDR3 loop: CASRRDRGSNQPQHF. The CDR3 coding sequence is TGTGCCAGCAGACGGGACAGGGGCAGCAATCAGCCCCAGCATTTT.

V usage is TRBV27 and J usage is TRBJ2-2, with D tentatively TRBD2 (5 bases). Germline V gene sequence: CDR1 MNHEY, CDR2 SMNVEV (reference sequence). The CDR3 contains 15 residues. Trimming removed 5 bases at V and 4 bases at J, with 14 bases between. DNA for the CDR3: TGTGCCAGCAGTGAAACGGGGAGATCCACCGGGGAGCTGTTTTTT. Amino acid sequence: CASSETGRSTGELFF.

This chain links TRBV11-2 with TRBJ1-1, with D uncertain. The CDR3 extends over 16 amino acids. CDR1 SGHAT and CDR2 FQNNGV come from the germline V gene. The V end was cut by 5 bases, the J end by 4 bases, with 20 bases between. The CDR3 nucleotides are TGTGCCAGCAGCCCCGACGTCTCACGGACGACCACTGAAGCTTTCTTT. It encodes CASSPDVSRTTTEAFF. Variable domain in full (rest from reference TRBV11-2 and TRBJ1-1): EAGVAQSPRYKIIEKRQSVAFWCNPISGHATLYWYQQILGQGPKLLIQFQNNGVVDDSQLPKDRFSAERLKGVDSTLKIQPAKLEDSAVYLCASSPDVSRTTTEAFFGQGTRLTVV.

On this clonotype: One junction end disagrees with the germline gene, perhaps due to a read error. The genes are TRBV10-3 and TRBJ1-1; the match to TRBD1 covers 9 bases. Germline loops: CDR1 ENHRY, CDR2 SYGVKD. The CDR3 is 18 residues long. CDR3 in amino acids: CAFSRQRWDREENTEAFF. As DNA, the CDR3 is TGTGCCTTCAGTCGCCAGAGGTGGGACAGGGAGGAGAACACTGAAGCTTTCTTT.

A few counts support this clonotype. V gene TRBV4-1 combines with J gene TRBJ1-6; 7 nucleotides match TRBD1. The CDR3 consists of 15 residues. The germline V gene encodes CDR1 MGHRA and CDR2 YSYEKL. V dropped 1 base and J dropped 10; count of bases not matched to a gene: 7. The CDR3 DNA reads as TGCGCCAGCAGCCAAGCAACAGGGGTAGGCTCACCCCTCCACTTT. Translation: CASSQATGVGSPLHF.

V and J are TRBV5-6 and TRBJ2-7; 10 positions match TRBD1. This CDR3 has 14 amino acids. The germline gives CDR1 SGHDT, CDR2 YYEEEE. V gave up 7 bases and J gave up 4 bases; unmatched junction bases: 8. The CDR3 bases are TGTGCCAGCTTCAAGACAGGGGGCGGATACGAGCAGTACTTC. It codes for CASFKTGGGYEQYF.

This clonotype appeared a few times. The chain links TRBV15 to TRBJ2-1, with D perhaps assigned TRBD1 or TRBD2 (5 bases each). V lost 3 bases and J lost 4, with 16 bases in between. The germline V gene encodes CDR1 LNHNV and CDR2 YYDKDF (reference sequence). This CDR3 is 16 amino acids long. The CDR3 protein is CATSSSGTNLYNEQFF. In DNA form, the CDR3 reads TGTGCCACCAGCAGTTCCGGGACCAACCTTTACAATGAGCAGTTCTTC.

In DNA, the CDR3 is TGCAGCGTTGAAGGGGGGGGCAGGGCCTATGGCTACACCTTC. Amino acids: CSVEGGGRAYGYTF. J is TRBJ1-2 and V is TRBV29-1; D possibly corresponds to TRBD1 (6 bases). The CDR3 loop spans 14 amino acids. Between the trimmed V and J ends, which lost 1 base and 4 bases, there was a span of 13 bases. Germline V gene sequence: CDR1 SQVTM, CDR2 ANQGSEA.

The table lists this clonotype with a few counts. The J gene is TRBJ1-1, the V gene TRBV12-3 or TRBV12-4; 7 bases map to TRBD1. V lost 7 bases, J lost 1 base, and 6 bases stayed unmatched. The CDR3 loop spans 14 amino acids. CDR3 coding DNA: TGTGCCAGCACCCCGACAGGGAAGAACACTGAAGCTTTCTTT. It specifies CASTPTGKNTEAFF.

This clonotype showed up just a few times. V usage is TRBV5-1 and J usage is TRBJ2-1, with D possibly being TRBD2 (6 bases). The V gene's germline CDR1 is SGHRS and CDR2 YFSETQ. Trimming took 1 base from V and 3 from J, leaving 14 bases between them. The CDR3 contains 16 residues. CDR3 protein: CASSLYLSGGYNEQFF. The CDR3 DNA is TGCGCCAGCAGCTTGTATCTTTCCGGGGGCTACAATGAGCAGTTCTTC.

This clonotype has at least ten counts. The junction shows a germline mismatch at one end, possibly a read error. The V and J genes are TRBV5-1 and TRBJ2-1; D gene uncertain. Germline values: CDR1 SGHRS, CDR2 YFSETQ. The CDR3 totals 13 residues. The CDR3, as DNA: TGTGCCAGCAGCTTAGGGCCGAACAATGAGCAGTTCTTC. Translated: CASSLGPNNEQFF.